The 20 T cell receptor beta chains in this list originate from one sample, sequenced in a study of T cell responses to AZD1222 COVID-19 vaccine. Profiling relied on immunoSEQ multiplex PCR, and the TCRdb table lists in-frame clones only, not all of them. The data show 160,000 or so clones, with roughly 92% seen just once and 5.1% held by the top ten. The sample consisted of peripheral blood, taken 28 days after the second AZD1222 dose. The source is an adult who received the AZD1222 COVID-19 vaccine.

The J gene is TRBJ2-7, the V gene TRBV14; 12 positions match TRBD2. The CDR3 contains 15 residues. Germline V gives CDR1 SGHDN, CDR2 FVKESK. The ends lost 3 bases at V and 3 bases at J; junction bases unmatched: 3. The CDR3 DNA sequence: TGTGCCAGCAGCCAGCCGGGACTAGCGGGCTACGAGCAGTACTTC. This codes for CASSQPGLAGYEQYF.

The chain is built from TRBV15 and TRBJ2-1; D gene unclear. Germline assignment: CDR1 LNHNV and CDR2 YYDKDF (reference sequence). The V and J ends lost 3 bases and 6 bases respectively, with 12 bases between them. The CDR3 runs 14 residues. This CDR3 reads CATSSERGRNEQFF. The CDR3 bases are TGTGCCACCAGCAGCGAGCGAGGCCGCAATGAGCAGTTCTTC.

The chain recombines TRBV28 with TRBJ2-1, with D perhaps matching TRBD2 (6 bases). Per the germline V gene, CDR1 is MDHEN and CDR2 is SYDVKM. The V gene lost 1 base and the J gene lost 7 bases, with 17 bases spanning the gap. This CDR3 comprises 16 residues. Here the CDR3 reads CASSLLYGRIGNEQFF. CDR3 sequence (DNA): TGTGCCAGCAGTTTATTATACGGGAGAATAGGGAATGAGCAGTTCTTC.

This clone was detected a few times. The chain has TRBV19 and TRBJ2-2; TRBD2 aligns across 7 bases. The junction had 8 bases not matched to a gene; V was cut back by 7 bases and J by 6 bases. Germline CDR1 and CDR2: LNHDA and SQIVND (reference sequence). This CDR3 has 14 amino acids. The DNA of the CDR3 is TGTGCCAGTACCACCGGGGGAGGGGCCGGGGAGCTGTTTTTT. This sequence encodes CASTTGGGAGELFF. The full variable domain, with the rest looked up from reference TRBV19 and TRBJ2-2, is DGGITQSPKYLFRKEGQNVTLSCEQNLNHDAMYWYRQDPGQGLRLIYYSQIVNDFQKGDIAEGYSVSREKKESFPLTVTSAQKNPTAFYLCASTTGGGAGELFFGEGSRLTVL.

This clone was detected only once. The V and J genes are TRBV6-2 or TRBV6-3 and TRBJ2-2; a weak D match, TRBD2 (5 bases). Germline V gene lookup returns CDR1 MNHEY and CDR2 SVGEGT. V was clipped by 2 bases and J by 5 bases, with 9 bases between them. This CDR3 comprises 14 residues. CDR3 loop: CASSYLPGTGELFF. The CDR3 coding sequence is TGTGCCAGCAGTTACCTACCGGGGACCGGGGAGCTGTTTTTT.

The genes are TRBV19 and TRBJ1-1; D gene uncertain. Trimming left V 2 bases short and J 3 bases short, with 10 bases between. Germline CDR1 LNHDA, CDR2 SQIVND (reference sequence). The CDR3 has 14 amino acids. CDR3 loop: CASSIKVLDTEAFF. In nucleotides, the CDR3 is TGTGCCAGTAGTATAAAGGTCTTGGACACTGAAGCTTTCTTT.

The chain recombines TRBV18 with TRBJ1-4; no definite D call. Looked up from germline, CDR1 is KGHSH and CDR2 is LQKENI. The length of the CDR3 is 13 residues. Deletions cut 5 bases from V and 8 bases from J, with 12 bases between. CDR3 loop: CASSIDFWEKLFF. The CDR3 bases are TGTGCCAGCTCAATTGACTTTTGGGAAAAACTGTTTTTT.

CDR3 sequence reads: CASSLSLGAVQETQYF. DNA of the CDR3: TGTGCCAGCAGCTTAAGTCTCGGGGCAGTACAAGAGACCCAGTACTTC. The J gene is TRBJ2-5, the V gene TRBV7-7; possibly TRBD1 or TRBD2 for D (5 bases each). Germline CDR1 reads SSHAT; CDR2 reads FNYEAQ (reference sequence). The CDR3 runs to 16 residues. V gave up 2 bases and J gave up 2 bases, with 15 bases separating them.

The rearrangement links TRBV5-1 to TRBJ2-3; 7 positions match TRBD2. The V and J ends lost 0 bases and 5 bases, in that order; junction bases with no gene match: 3. Germline lookup yields CDR1 SGHRS and CDR2 YFSETQ. This CDR3 has 14 residues. The CDR3 loop reads CASSLGGRGDTQYF. The CDR3 DNA follows: TGCGCCAGCAGCTTGGGAGGGAGGGGAGATACGCAGTATTTT.

The V gene is TRBV23-1, the J gene TRBJ1-1; D is unresolved. TRBV23-1 is identified as an open reading frame with a role that is uncertain. The CDR3 is 16 amino acids. The V and J ends lost 7 bases and 0 bases respectively, with 18 bases between them. CDR3 DNA: TGCGCCAGCACTAAGAATCGGGAGGTGATGAACACTGAAGCTTTCTTT. Translated: CASTKNREVMNTEAFF.

The rearrangement links TRBV19 to TRBJ1-2, with D perhaps matching TRBD1 (6 bases). The CDR3 consists of 12 residues. Germline assignment: CDR1 LNHDA and CDR2 SQIVND (reference sequence). The V and J ends lost 5 bases and 8 bases respectively, with 12 bases between them. CDR3 region: CASSLDSLGYTF. The CDR3, as DNA: TGTGCCAGTAGTTTGGACAGCCTCGGCTACACCTTC. The whole variable domain, remainder taken from reference TRBV19 and TRBJ1-2, is DGGITQSPKYLFRKEGQNVTLSCEQNLNHDAMYWYRQDPGQGLRLIYYSQIVNDFQKGDIAEGYSVSREKKESFPLTVTSAQKNPTAFYLCASSLDSLGYTFGSGTRLTVV.

The rearrangement links TRBV11-3 to TRBJ2-4; TRBD1 matches at 7 bases. CDR1 and CDR2 (germline): SGHNT, YENEEA. V lost 5 bases and J lost 6; bases outside the gene matches: 7. The CDR3 is 14 residues long. CDR3 bases: TGTGCCAGCAGCCAGGGGACAGATCCAAACATTCAGTACTTC. This translates into CASSQGTDPNIQYF.

The V call is TRBV19, the J call TRBJ1-1; D remains unclear. Germline V gives CDR1 LNHDA, CDR2 SQIVND (reference sequence). Trimming took off 0 bases at V and 0 bases at J, with 5 bases between the two ends. This CDR3 is built from 14 residues. CDR3: CASSIESVNTEAFF. Here the CDR3 DNA reads TGTGCCAGTAGTATAGAATCGGTGAACACTGAAGCTTTCTTT.

CDR3 residues: CASSSTPLKKHEKLFF. In nucleotides, the CDR3 is TGTGCCAGCAGTTCTACACCCTTAAAGAAACATGAAAAACTGTTTTTT. V is TRBV6-5 and J is TRBJ1-4; D remains ambiguous. Trimming cost V 4 bases and J 6 bases, with 18 bases left between them. Germline V lookup: CDR1 MNHEY, CDR2 SVGAGI. The CDR3 is made up of 16 amino acids.

The V call is TRBV10-3, the J call TRBJ2-3; no clear D. Between the trimmed V and J ends, which lost 0 bases and 3 bases, there was a span of 10 bases. Germline V gives CDR1 ENHRY, CDR2 SYGVKD. The CDR3 consists of 15 residues. CDR3 sequence (DNA): TGTGCCATCAGTGAGTCGGAAACGTGGACAGATACGCAGTATTTT. Its translation: CAISESETWTDTQYF.

The chain carries TRBV29-1 and TRBJ2-1, with D possibly being TRBD2 (6 bases). The CDR3 runs to 14 residues. V lost 7 bases and J lost 6, with 19 bases in between. Germline V gene sequence: CDR1 SQVTM, CDR2 ANQGSEA. The CDR3 sequence is CSASRIGSPNEQFF. CDR3 coding DNA: TGCAGCGCGTCCAGGATCGGGAGCCCCAATGAGCAGTTCTTC.

This clone showed up just once. V usage is TRBV9 and J usage is TRBJ2-1; TRBD2 matches at 9 bases. The germline CDR1 and CDR2 sequences are SGDLS and YYNGEE. With V trimmed by 4 bases and J by 4 bases, 6 bases remained unmatched. This CDR3 is 15 amino acids long. CDR3 in amino acids: CASSISGREYNEQFF. The DNA for the CDR3 is TGTGCCAGCAGCATTAGCGGGAGAGAGTACAATGAGCAGTTCTTC.

The chain has TRBV5-1 and TRBJ2-1; TRBD2 agrees at 8 bases. From germline, CDR1 is SGHRS and CDR2 YFSETQ. J was trimmed by 3 bases and V by 3 bases; bases with no gene match: 11. The CDR3 spans 17 residues. The CDR3 region is CASSSGLGFGNYNEQFF. The CDR3 DNA reads as TGCGCCAGCAGCTCGGGACTAGGGTTTGGGAACTACAATGAGCAGTTCTTC.

This clone was seen only a few times. The V gene is TRBV7-9, the J gene TRBJ2-7; D call uncertain. The CDR3 is 14 residues long. The germline V gene has CDR1 SEHNR and CDR2 FQNEAQ (reference sequence). V shed 1 base and J shed 6 bases, with 13 bases lying between them. CDR3 amino acids: CASSLGTSVPEQYF. CDR3 in DNA: TGTGCCAGCAGCTTAGGTACGTCCGTTCCCGAGCAGTACTTC.

The gene calls are TRBV11-2 and TRBJ2-3; D is uncertain. CDR3 size: 18 residues. Germline V lookup: CDR1 SGHAT, CDR2 FQNNGV. V was trimmed by 6 bases and J by 4 bases, leaving 26 bases between them. The CDR3 sequence: CASSPRSPRPGRPDTQYF. CDR3 coding DNA: TGTGCCAGCAGTCCTCGATCCCCCAGACCCGGACGGCCAGATACGCAGTATTTT. Looking up the rest from reference TRBV11-2 and TRBJ2-3 gives the full variable domain: EAGVAQSPRYKIIEKRQSVAFWCNPISGHATLYWYQQILGQGPKLLIQFQNNGVVDDSQLPKDRFSAERLKGVDSTLKIQPAKLEDSAVYLCASSPRSPRPGRPDTQYFGPGTRLTVL.